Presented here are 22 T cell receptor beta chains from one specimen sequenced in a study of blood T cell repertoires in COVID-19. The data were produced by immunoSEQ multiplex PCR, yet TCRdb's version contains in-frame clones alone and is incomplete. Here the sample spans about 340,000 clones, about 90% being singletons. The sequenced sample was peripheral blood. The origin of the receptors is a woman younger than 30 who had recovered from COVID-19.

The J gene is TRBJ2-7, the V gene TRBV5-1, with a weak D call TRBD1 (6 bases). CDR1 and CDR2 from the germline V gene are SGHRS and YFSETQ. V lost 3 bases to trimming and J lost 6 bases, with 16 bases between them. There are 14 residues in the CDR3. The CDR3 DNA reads TGCGCCAGCAGCTGGGGGCCCGGGGTCCCCGAGCAGTACGTC. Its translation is CASSWGPGVPEQYV.

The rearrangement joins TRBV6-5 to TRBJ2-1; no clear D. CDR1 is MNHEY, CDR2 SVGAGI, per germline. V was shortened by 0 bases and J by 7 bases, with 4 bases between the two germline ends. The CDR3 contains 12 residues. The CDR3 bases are TGTGCCAGCAGTTACTCGCGGAATGAGCAGTTCTTC. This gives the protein CASSYSRNEQFF.

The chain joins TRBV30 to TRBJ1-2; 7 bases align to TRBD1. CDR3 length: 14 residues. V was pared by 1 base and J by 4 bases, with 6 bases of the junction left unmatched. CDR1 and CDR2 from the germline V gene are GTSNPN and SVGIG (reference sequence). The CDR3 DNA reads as TGTGCCTGGAGTGCTACAGGGGTTCCCTATGGCTACACCTTC. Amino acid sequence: CAWSATGVPYGYTF.

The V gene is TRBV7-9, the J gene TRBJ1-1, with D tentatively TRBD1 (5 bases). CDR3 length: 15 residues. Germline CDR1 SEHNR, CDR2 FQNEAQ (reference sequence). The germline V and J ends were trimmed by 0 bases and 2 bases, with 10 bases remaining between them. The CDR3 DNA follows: TGTGCCAGCAGCTTAGCAGACAGACCCAACACTGAAGCTTTCTTT. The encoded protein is CASSLADRPNTEAFF. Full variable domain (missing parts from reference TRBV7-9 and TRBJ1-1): DTGVSQNPRHKITKRGQNVTFRCDPISEHNRLYWYRQTLGQGPEFLTYFQNEAQLEKSRLLSDRFSAERPKGSFSTLEIQRTEQGDSAMYLCASSLADRPNTEAFFGQGTRLTVV.

CDR3 DNA sequence: TGCGCCAGCAGCTTGGAAGGCGGGAGGGTTTTCTACGAGCAGTACGTC. The encoded protein is CASSLEGGRVFYEQYV. The chain employs TRBV5-1 and TRBJ2-7; the match to TRBD2 covers 9 bases. CDR1 and CDR2 from the germline V gene are SGHRS and YFSETQ. V lost 0 bases to trimming and J lost 3 bases; unmatched junction nucleotides: 7. The CDR3 spans 16 residues.

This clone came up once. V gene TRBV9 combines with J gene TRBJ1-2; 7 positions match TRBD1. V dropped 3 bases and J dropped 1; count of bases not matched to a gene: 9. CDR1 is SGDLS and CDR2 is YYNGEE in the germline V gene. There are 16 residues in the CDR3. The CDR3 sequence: CASSAQLGQNNYGYTF. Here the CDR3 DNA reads TGTGCCAGCAGCGCCCAACTGGGACAGAATAACTATGGCTACACCTTC. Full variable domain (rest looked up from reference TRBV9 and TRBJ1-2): DSGVTQTPKHLITATGQRVTLRCSPRSGDLSVYWYQQSLDQGLQFLIQYYNGEERAKGNILERFSAQQFPDLHSELNLSSLELGDSALYFCASSAQLGQNNYGYTFGSGTRLTVV.

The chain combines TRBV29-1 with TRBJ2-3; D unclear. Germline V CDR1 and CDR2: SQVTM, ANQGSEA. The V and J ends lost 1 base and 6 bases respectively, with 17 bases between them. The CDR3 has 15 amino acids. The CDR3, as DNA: TGCAGCGTTGAAGCTCAGGTCTCGAAAAGGGATACGCAGTATTTT. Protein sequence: CSVEAQVSKRDTQYF.

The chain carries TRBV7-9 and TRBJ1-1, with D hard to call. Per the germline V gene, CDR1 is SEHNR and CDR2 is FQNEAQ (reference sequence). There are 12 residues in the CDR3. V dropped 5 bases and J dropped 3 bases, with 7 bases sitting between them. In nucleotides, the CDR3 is TGTGCCAGCAGCCTTCTTTACACTGAAGCTTTCTTT. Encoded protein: CASSLLYTEAFF.

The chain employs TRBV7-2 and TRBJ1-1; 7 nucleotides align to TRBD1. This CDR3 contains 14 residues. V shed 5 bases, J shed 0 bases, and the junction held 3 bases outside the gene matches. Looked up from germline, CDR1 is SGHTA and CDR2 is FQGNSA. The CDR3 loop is CASSTTGVNTEAFF. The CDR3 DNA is TGTGCCAGCAGCACCACAGGGGTGAACACTGAAGCTTTCTTT.

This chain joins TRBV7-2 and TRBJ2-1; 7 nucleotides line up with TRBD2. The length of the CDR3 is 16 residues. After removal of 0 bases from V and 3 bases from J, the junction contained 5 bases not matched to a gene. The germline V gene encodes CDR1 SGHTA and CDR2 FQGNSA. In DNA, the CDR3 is TGTGCCAGCAGCTTAGCGGGCGGGAGCAACTACAATGAGCAGTTCTTC. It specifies CASSLAGGSNYNEQFF.

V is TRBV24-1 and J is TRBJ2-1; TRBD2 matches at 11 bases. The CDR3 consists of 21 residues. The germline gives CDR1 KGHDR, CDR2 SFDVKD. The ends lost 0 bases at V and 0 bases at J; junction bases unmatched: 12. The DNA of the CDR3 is TGTGCCACCAGTGATTTGCCAGGTCTAGCGGGAGGACCGATCTCCTACAATGAGCAGTTCTTC. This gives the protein CATSDLPGLAGGPISYNEQFF.

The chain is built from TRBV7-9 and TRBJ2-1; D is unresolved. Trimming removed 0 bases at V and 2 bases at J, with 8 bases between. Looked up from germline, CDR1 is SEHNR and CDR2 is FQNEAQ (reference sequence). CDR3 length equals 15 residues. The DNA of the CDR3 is TGTGCCAGCAGCTTAGCAGCGCCTACCTACAATGAGCAGTTCTTC. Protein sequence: CASSLAAPTYNEQFF.

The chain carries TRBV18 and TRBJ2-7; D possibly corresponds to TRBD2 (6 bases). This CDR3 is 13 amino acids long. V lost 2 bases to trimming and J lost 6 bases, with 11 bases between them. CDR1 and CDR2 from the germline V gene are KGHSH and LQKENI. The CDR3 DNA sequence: TGTGCCAGCTCACCAGGGGCGGGAAGCGAGCAGTACGTC. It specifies CASSPGAGSEQYV.

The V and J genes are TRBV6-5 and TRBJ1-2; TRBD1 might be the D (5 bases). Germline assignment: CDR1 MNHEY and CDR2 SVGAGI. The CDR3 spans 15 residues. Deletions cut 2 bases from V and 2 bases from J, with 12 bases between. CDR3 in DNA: TGTGCCAGCAGTTACAGGGGTTCAGAGAACTATGGCTACACCTTC. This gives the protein CASSYRGSENYGYTF.

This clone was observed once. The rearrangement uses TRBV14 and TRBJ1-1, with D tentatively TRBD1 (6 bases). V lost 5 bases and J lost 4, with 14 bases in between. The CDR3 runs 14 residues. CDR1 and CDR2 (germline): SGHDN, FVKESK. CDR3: CASSTRDKPTEAFF. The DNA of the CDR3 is TGTGCCAGCAGCACCCGGGACAAGCCCACTGAAGCTTTCTTT.

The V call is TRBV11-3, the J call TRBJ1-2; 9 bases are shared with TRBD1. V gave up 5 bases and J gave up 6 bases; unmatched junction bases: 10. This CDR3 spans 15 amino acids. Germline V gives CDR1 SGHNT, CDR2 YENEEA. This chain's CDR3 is CASSRGTGSLDGYTF. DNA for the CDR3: TGTGCCAGCAGCCGCGGGACAGGGAGCTTGGATGGCTACACCTTC.

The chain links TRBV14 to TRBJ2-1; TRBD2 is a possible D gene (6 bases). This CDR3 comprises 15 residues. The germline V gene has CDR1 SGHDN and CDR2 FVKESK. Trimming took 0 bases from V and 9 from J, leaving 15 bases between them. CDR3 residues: CASSQDYGSGAEQFF. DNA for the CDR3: TGTGCCAGCAGCCAAGACTACGGGAGTGGTGCTGAGCAGTTCTTC.

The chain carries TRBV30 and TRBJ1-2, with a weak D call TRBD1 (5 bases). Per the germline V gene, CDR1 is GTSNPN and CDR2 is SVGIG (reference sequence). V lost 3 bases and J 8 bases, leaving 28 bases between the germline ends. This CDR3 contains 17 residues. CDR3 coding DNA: TGTGCCTGGAGCTCCCCTCGGCAGGGCGCGGTATTGTGGGGCTACACCTTC. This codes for CAWSSPRQGAVLWGYTF.

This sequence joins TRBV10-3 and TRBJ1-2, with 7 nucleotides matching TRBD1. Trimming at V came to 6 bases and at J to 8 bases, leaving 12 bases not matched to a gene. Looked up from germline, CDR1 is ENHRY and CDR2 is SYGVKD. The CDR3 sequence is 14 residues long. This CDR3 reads CAISVGQERSGYTF. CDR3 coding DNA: TGTGCCATCAGCGTTGGACAGGAACGTTCAGGCTACACCTTC.

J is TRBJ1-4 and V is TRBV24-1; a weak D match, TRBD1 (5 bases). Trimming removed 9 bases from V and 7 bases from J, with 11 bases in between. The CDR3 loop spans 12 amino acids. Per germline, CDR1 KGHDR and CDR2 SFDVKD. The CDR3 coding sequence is TGTGCCACCGAAGGGGAAAGTGAAAAACTGTTTTTT. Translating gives CATEGESEKLFF.

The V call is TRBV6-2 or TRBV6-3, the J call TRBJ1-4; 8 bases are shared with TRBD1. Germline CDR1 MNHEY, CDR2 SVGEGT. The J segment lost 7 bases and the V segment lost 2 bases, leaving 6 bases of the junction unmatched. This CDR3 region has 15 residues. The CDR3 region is CASSYVRQGLEKLFF. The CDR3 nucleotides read TGTGCCAGCAGTTACGTACGACAGGGGCTTGAAAAACTGTTTTTT.

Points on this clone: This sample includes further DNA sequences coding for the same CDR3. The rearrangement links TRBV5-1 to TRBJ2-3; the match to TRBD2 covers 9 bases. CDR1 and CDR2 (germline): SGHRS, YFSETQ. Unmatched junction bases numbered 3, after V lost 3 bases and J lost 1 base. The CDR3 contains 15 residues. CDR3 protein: CASSSGGGGTDTQYF. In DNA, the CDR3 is TGCGCCAGCAGCTCAGGCGGGGGGGGCACAGATACGCAGTATTTT.